These 3 T cell receptor beta chains originate from one sample sequenced in a study of molecular identifiers for immune sequencing clone quantification. TCRdb fed the PCR reads into MiXCR, producing one record per CDR3 protein. In the table there are hundreds of thousands of distinct CDR3 sequences, around 25% of which are singletons. Sample: naive CD8+ T cells from blood, with Jurkat cell RNA spiked in. Noted subset: FACS-sorted CD8+CD4-CCR7+CD45RA+ naive T cells. These receptors were collected from a human donor in good health. Some libraries in this study had Jurkat cell RNA spiked in.

The genes are TRBV6-5 and TRBJ2-5; D possibly uses TRBD1 or TRBD2 (5 bases each). The V gene lost 6 bases and the J gene lost 2 bases, with 10 bases spanning the gap. The CDR3 runs 13 residues. Germline V gives CDR1 MNHEY, CDR2 SVGAGI. CDR3 sequence (DNA): TGTGCCAGCAGGGGGGACGGTCAAGAGACCCAGTACTTC. It is translated as CASRGDGQETQYF.

This clonotype has a handful of counts. The chain uses TRBV19 and TRBJ2-1; TRBD2 matches 8 bases. There are 13 residues in the CDR3. V dropped 8 bases and J dropped 5; count of bases not matched to a gene: 5. The germline CDR1 and CDR2 sequences are LNHDA and SQIVND (reference sequence). In nucleotides, the CDR3 is TGTGCCAGTTCCACTAGCGGACACAATGAGCAGTTCTTC. The encoded protein is CASSTSGHNEQFF.

This clonotype was found many times. The J gene is TRBJ1-1, the V gene TRBV6-5; possible D gene TRBD1, 6 bases. The CDR3 covers 15 residues. From germline, CDR1 is MNHEY and CDR2 SVGAGI. Trimming pared 5 bases from V and 1 base from J, leaving 14 bases between. For the CDR3, the DNA is TGTGCCAGCAGTCTCGCGGGGGGCCAGAACACTGAAGCTTTCTTT. Amino acids: CASSLAGGQNTEAFF.